Below, 14 T cell receptor beta chains from the same sample are listed, as sequenced in a study of blood T cell repertoires in COVID-19. TCRdb's copy holds only in-frame clones and misses some; the assay was immunoSEQ multiplex PCR. The table records about 91,000 clones, over 70% of them present only once. The material sequenced was peripheral blood. The origin of the receptors is a man between 65 and 79 years old with acute or convalescent COVID-19.

This clone has a single count. V and J are TRBV7-2 and TRBJ2-3, with TRBD2 matching over 11 bases. Trimming at V came to 5 bases and at J to 5 bases, leaving 9 bases not matched to a gene. The CDR3 length is 16 residues. Germline lookup yields CDR1 SGHTA and CDR2 FQGNSA. CDR3 sequence (DNA): TGTGCCAGCAGCGGACTGACTAGCGGGACGGGAGATACGCAGTATTTT. Translated: CASSGLTSGTGDTQYF.

This chain joins TRBV2 and TRBJ1-5, with D possibly matching TRBD1 (6 bases). With 4 bases removed from V and 5 bases from J, the gap between germline ends came to 12 bases. This CDR3 spans 14 amino acids. The germline V gene has CDR1 SNHLY and CDR2 FYNNEI. The CDR3 loop is CASSVLTGYQPQHF. The CDR3 bases are TGTGCCAGCAGTGTCCTCACAGGGTATCAGCCCCAGCATTTT.

The V call is TRBV28, the J call TRBJ2-1; a weak D match, TRBD2 (5 bases). This CDR3 comprises 16 residues. Germline V lookup: CDR1 MDHEN, CDR2 SYDVKM. The germline V and J ends were trimmed by 1 base and 4 bases, with 14 bases remaining between them. This chain's CDR3 is CASSLLQAGRYNEQFF. The CDR3 DNA sequence: TGTGCCAGCAGTTTATTGCAGGCGGGTAGGTACAATGAGCAGTTCTTC.

This rearrangement joins TRBV29-1 to TRBJ2-1; 15 nucleotides line up with TRBD2. This CDR3 has 16 residues. Trimming removed 4 bases from V and 7 bases from J; junction bases left unmatched: 8. The germline V gene encodes CDR1 SQVTM and CDR2 ANQGSEA. The CDR3 bases are TGCAGCGTTGGACTGACGGGACTAGCGGGAGGTAATGAGCAGTTCTTC. This codes for CSVGLTGLAGGNEQFF.

The V gene is TRBV18, the J gene TRBJ2-1; D may be TRBD2 (9 bases). This CDR3 has 19 amino acids. Germline V gives CDR1 KGHSH, CDR2 LQKENI. Trimming took 6 bases from V and 0 from J, leaving 24 bases between them. CDR3 bases: TGTGCCAGCTCCGGGACAGGATTAATTAGCGGGAGCTCCTACAATGAGCAGTTCTTC. This gives the protein CASSGTGLISGSSYNEQFF.

This clone was picked up one time. This chain links TRBV18 with TRBJ2-7, with 7 bases matching TRBD2. Per the germline V gene, CDR1 is KGHSH and CDR2 is LQKENI. The CDR3 consists of 15 residues. The V and J ends lost 0 bases and 4 bases, in that order; junction bases with no gene match: 6. The CDR3: CASSPPGRGSYEQYF. The CDR3 nucleotides are TGTGCCAGCTCACCACCAGGGCGGGGGTCTTACGAGCAGTACTTC.

The rearrangement joins TRBV5-1 to TRBJ2-5, with D possibly being TRBD1 (6 bases). The V gene's germline CDR1 is SGHRS and CDR2 YFSETQ. The CDR3 spans 14 residues. The ends were cut back, 8 bases at V and 2 bases at J, with 16 bases in the middle. DNA for the CDR3: TGCGCCAGTACGGCTACGAGGGGGCAAGAGACCCAGTACTTC. Translation: CASTATRGQETQYF. Filled out from reference TRBV5-1 and TRBJ2-5, the complete variable domain reads KAGVTQTPRYLIKTRGQQVTLSCSPISGHRSVSWYQQTPGQGLQFLFEYFSETQRNKGNFPGRFSGRQFSNSRSEMNVSTLELGDSALYLCASTATRGQETQYFGPGTRLLVL.

This clone turned up a few times. The CDR3 is CASSFSSTGELFF. DNA for the CDR3: TGTGCCAGCAGCTTCTCTAGCACCGGGGAGCTGTTTTTT. The chain uses TRBV7-3 and TRBJ2-2; D is uncertain. Germline V gene sequence: CDR1 SGHTA, CDR2 FQGTGA. Trimming shortened V by 3 bases and J by 4 bases, and 6 bases separated the two germline ends. The CDR3 is 13 amino acids.

J is TRBJ2-7 and V is TRBV13; no definite D call. Trimming took off 2 bases at V and 6 bases at J, with 5 bases between the two ends. The CDR3 loop spans 11 amino acids. Germline V gene lookup returns CDR1 PRHDT and CDR2 FYEKMQ (reference sequence). The CDR3 DNA reads TGTGCCAGCAGCTTAAGAGGCGAGCAGTACTTC. Translation: CASSLRGEQYF.

This chain joins TRBV6-5 and TRBJ2-5; TRBD1 is a possible D gene (5 bases). The CDR3 loop spans 14 amino acids. V lost 6 bases to trimming and J lost 1 base, with 12 bases between them. From germline, CDR1 is MNHEY and CDR2 SVGAGI. The CDR3 here is CASRGSQVQETQYF. In DNA form, the CDR3 reads TGTGCCAGCAGAGGCTCACAGGTCCAAGAGACCCAGTACTTC.

This clone was counted a few times. The chain carries TRBV15 and TRBJ1-4; D not certain. The length of the CDR3 is 14 residues. Germline V gives CDR1 LNHNV, CDR2 YYDKDF (reference sequence). Trimming stripped 5 bases from V and 11 bases from J, with 18 bases between. The CDR3 sequence: CATSGDGNNVKLFF. As DNA, the CDR3 is TGTGCCACCAGCGGCGACGGGAATAATGTGAAACTGTTTTTT.

J is TRBJ2-1 and V is TRBV7-2; 7 nucleotides agree with TRBD2. With V trimmed by 1 base and J by 7 bases, 13 bases remained unmatched. The CDR3 has 17 residues. Germline CDR1 SGHTA, CDR2 FQGNSA. The CDR3 loop reads CASSLGFRGAGGNEQFF. The CDR3 nucleotides read TGTGCCAGCAGCTTAGGTTTTAGGGGCGCCGGGGGGAATGAGCAGTTCTTC.

The CDR3 bases are TGTGCCAGTAGTGGACGGGAGGGAGGGGACATTCAGTACTTC. Residues: CASSGREGGDIQYF. The chain links TRBV19 to TRBJ2-4; 8 bases match TRBD2. The CDR3 contains 14 residues. From germline, CDR1 is LNHDA and CDR2 SQIVND (reference sequence). V dropped 5 bases and J dropped 8; count of bases not matched to a gene: 8.

The V call is TRBV19, the J call TRBJ2-2; D call uncertain. Trimming took off 5 bases at V and 1 base at J, with 8 bases between the two ends. Germline values: CDR1 LNHDA, CDR2 SQIVND (reference sequence). CDR3 length: 14 amino acids. The CDR3, as DNA: TGTGCCAGTAGTCGGTCGGTGAACACCGGGGAGCTGTTTTTT. It yields the protein CASSRSVNTGELFF.